Following are 3 T cell receptor beta chains from one sample sequenced in a study of cytomegalovirus exposure and HLA in healthy donors. The PCR contained 60 Vbeta and 13 Jbeta primers. Clones were sequenced by immunoSEQ multiplex PCR, and TCRdb holds only the in-frame ones, with some missing. The table shows more than 60,000 clones, with approximately 79% occurring only once. The source material was PBMCs. The receptors stem from a woman aged 25 to 39 in good health and CMV-seronegative.

The chain carries TRBV19 and TRBJ2-1; 9 bases agree with TRBD2. Germline lookup yields CDR1 LNHDA and CDR2 SQIVND (reference sequence). With 1 base clipped from V and 6 bases from J, the junction kept 10 bases outside the gene matches. The CDR3 is 17 amino acids. The CDR3 is CASSIGLIAGGRNEQFF. CDR3 bases: TGTGCCAGTAGTATAGGATTGATCGCGGGAGGGCGCAATGAGCAGTTCTTC.

V gene TRBV6-1 combines with J gene TRBJ1-4; tentative D call: TRBD1 (6 bases). In germline, CDR1 is MNHNS, CDR2 SASEGT. The CDR3 has 14 amino acids. Between the trimmed V and J ends, which lost 4 bases and 8 bases, there was a span of 14 bases. CDR3: CASSGRGAKEKLFF. DNA for the CDR3: TGTGCCAGCAGTGGACGGGGGGCGAAAGAAAAACTGTTTTTT.

This clone was picked up a small number of times. The J gene is TRBJ1-1, the V gene TRBV30; no reliable D call. Germline CDR1 is GTSNPN and CDR2 is SVGIG (reference sequence). The CDR3 extends over 14 amino acids. V was cut by 0 bases and J by 0 bases, with 8 bases left in between. Here the CDR3 reads CAWSVGSLNTEAFF. For the CDR3, the DNA is TGTGCCTGGAGTGTGGGGAGCCTGAACACTGAAGCTTTCTTT. The full variable domain, completed using reference TRBV30 and TRBJ1-1, is SQTIHQWPATLVQPVGSPLSLECTVEGTSNPNLYWYRQAAGRGLQLLFYSVGIGQISSEVPQNLSASRPQDRQFILSSKKLLLSDSGFYLCAWSVGSLNTEAFFGQGTRLTVV.